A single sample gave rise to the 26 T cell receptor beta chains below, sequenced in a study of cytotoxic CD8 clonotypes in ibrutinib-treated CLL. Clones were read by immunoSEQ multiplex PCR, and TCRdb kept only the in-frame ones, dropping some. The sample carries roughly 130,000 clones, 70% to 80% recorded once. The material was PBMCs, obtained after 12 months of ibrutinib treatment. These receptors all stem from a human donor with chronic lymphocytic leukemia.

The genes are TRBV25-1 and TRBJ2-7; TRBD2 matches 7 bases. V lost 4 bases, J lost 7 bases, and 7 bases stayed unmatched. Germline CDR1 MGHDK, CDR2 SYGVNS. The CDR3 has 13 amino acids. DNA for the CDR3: TGTGCCAGCAGTGTCGGCGGGAGTCTTGAGCAGTACTTC. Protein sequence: CASSVGGSLEQYF.

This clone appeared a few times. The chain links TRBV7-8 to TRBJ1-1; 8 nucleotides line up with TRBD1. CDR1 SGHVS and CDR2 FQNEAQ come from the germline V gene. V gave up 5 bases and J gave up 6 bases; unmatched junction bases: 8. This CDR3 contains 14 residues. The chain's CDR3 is CASSPRQGPAEAFF. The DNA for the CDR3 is TGTGCCAGCAGCCCCCGACAGGGGCCAGCTGAAGCTTTCTTT.

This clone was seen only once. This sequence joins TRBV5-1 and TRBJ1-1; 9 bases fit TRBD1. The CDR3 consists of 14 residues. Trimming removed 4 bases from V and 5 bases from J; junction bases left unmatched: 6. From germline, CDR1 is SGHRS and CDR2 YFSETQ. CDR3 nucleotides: TGCGCCAGCAGCCGACCCGACAGGGGGACTGAAGCTTTCTTT. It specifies CASSRPDRGTEAFF.

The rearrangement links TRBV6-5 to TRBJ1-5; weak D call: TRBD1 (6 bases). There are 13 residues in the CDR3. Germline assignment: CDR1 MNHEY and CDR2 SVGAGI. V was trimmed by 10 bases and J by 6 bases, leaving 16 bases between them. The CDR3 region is CATSTGGGQPQHF. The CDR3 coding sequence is TGTGCCACCTCCACCGGGGGCGGTCAGCCCCAGCATTTT.

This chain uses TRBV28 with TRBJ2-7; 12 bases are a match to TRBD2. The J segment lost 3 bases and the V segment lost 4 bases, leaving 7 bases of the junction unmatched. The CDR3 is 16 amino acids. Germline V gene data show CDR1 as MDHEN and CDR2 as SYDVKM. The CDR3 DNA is TGTGCCAGCAGTTCCCGACTAGCGGGAGTACTCTACGAGCAGTACTTC. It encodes CASSSRLAGVLYEQYF.

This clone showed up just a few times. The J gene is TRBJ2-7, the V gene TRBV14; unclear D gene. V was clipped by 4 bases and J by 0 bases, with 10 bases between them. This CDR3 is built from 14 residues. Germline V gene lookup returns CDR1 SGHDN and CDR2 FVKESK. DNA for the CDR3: TGTGCCAGCAGCCCCCGGTGGAGCTCCTACGAGCAGTACTTC. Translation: CASSPRWSSYEQYF.

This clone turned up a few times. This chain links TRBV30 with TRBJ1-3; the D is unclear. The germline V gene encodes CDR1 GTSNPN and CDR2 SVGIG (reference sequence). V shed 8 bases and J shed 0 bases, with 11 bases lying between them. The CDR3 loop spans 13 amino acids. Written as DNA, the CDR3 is TGTGCCGGTGACACCGCCTCTGGAAACACCATATATTTT. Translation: CAGDTASGNTIYF.

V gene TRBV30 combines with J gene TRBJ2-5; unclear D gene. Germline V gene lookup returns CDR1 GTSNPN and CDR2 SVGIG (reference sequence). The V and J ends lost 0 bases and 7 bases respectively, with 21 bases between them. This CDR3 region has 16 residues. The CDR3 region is CAWSVRSSQALGTQYF. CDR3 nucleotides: TGTGCCTGGAGTGTAAGATCCTCCCAGGCCTTGGGGACCCAGTACTTC.

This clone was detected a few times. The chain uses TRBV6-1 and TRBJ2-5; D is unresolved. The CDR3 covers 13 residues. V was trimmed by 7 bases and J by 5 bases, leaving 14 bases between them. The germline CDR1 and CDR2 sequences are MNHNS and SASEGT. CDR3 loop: CASTQRVFETQYF. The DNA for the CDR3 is TGTGCCAGCACCCAAAGGGTATTCGAGACCCAGTACTTC.

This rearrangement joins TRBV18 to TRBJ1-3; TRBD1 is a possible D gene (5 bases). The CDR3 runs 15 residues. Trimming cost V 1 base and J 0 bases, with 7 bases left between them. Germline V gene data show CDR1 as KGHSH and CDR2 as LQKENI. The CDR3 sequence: CASSPLDSSGNTIYF. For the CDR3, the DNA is TGTGCCAGCTCACCACTCGACAGCTCTGGAAACACCATATATTTT.

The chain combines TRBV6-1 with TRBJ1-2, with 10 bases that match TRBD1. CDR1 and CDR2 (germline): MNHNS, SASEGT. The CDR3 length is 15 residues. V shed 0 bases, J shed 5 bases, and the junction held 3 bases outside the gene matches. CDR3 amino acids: CASSEARTGGYGYTF. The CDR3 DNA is TGTGCCAGCAGTGAAGCAAGGACAGGGGGATATGGCTACACCTTC.

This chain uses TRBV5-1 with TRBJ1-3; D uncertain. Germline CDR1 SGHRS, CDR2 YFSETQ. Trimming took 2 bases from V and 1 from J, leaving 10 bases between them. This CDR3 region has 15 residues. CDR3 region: CASSLSSVSGNTIYF. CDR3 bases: TGCGCCAGCAGCTTAAGTTCCGTTTCTGGAAACACCATATATTTT.

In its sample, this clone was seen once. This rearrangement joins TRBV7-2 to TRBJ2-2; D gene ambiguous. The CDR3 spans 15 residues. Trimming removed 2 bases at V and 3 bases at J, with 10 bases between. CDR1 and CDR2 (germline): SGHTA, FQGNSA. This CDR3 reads CASSLNPGYTGELFF. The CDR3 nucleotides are TGTGCCAGCAGCTTAAATCCCGGCTACACCGGGGAGCTGTTTTTT.

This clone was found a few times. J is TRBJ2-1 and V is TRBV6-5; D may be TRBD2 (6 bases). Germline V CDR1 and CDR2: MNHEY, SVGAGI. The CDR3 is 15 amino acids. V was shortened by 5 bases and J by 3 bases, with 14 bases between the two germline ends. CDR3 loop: CASSRPSGLYNEQFF. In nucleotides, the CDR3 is TGTGCCAGCAGTCGCCCAAGCGGGCTCTACAATGAGCAGTTCTTC.

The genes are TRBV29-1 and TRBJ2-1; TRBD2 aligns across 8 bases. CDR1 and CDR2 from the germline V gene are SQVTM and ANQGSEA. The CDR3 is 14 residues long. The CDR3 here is CRITLAEAYNEQFF. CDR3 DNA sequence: TGCAGAATCACACTAGCGGAGGCATACAATGAGCAGTTCTTC.

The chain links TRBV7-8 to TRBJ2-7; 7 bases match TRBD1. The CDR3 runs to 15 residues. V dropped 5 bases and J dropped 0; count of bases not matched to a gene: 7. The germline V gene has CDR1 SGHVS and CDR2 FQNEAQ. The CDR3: CASSAQGVASYEQYF. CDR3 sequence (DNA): TGTGCCAGCAGCGCTCAGGGGGTTGCCTCCTACGAGCAGTACTTC.

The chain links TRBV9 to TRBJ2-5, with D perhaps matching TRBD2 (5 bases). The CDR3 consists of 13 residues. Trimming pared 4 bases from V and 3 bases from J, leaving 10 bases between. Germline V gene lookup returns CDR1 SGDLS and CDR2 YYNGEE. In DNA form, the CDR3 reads TGTGCCAGCAGCCCCCCGAGGGAAGAGACCCAGTACTTC. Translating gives CASSPPREETQYF. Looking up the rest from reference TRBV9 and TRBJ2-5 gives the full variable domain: DSGVTQTPKHLITATGQRVTLRCSPRSGDLSVYWYQQSLDQGLQFLIQYYNGEERAKGNILERFSAQQFPDLHSELNLSSLELGDSALYFCASSPPREETQYFGPGTRLLVL.

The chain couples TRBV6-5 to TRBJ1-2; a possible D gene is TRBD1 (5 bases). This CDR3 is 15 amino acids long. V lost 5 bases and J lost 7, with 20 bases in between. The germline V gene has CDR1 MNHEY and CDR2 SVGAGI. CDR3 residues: CASSTPGPALAGYTF. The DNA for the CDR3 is TGTGCCAGCAGTACCCCAGGGCCGGCTTTAGCTGGCTACACCTTC.

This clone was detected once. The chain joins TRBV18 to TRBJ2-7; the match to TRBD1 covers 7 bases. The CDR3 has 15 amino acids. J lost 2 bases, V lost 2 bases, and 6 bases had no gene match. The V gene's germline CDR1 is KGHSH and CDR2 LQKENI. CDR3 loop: CASSPARDRPYEQYF. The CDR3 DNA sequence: TGTGCCAGCTCACCAGCCCGGGACAGACCCTACGAGCAGTACTTC.

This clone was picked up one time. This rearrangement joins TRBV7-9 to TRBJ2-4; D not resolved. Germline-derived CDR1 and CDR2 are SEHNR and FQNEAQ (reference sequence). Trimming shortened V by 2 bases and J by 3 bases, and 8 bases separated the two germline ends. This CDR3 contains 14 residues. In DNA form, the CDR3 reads TGTGCCAGCAGCTTACCTGGCCTCAAAAACATTCAGTACTTC. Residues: CASSLPGLKNIQYF.

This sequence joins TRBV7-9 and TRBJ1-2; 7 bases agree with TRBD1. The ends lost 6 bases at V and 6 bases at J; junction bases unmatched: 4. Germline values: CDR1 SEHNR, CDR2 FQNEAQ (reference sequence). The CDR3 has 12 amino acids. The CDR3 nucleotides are TGTGCCAGCAGGGGGACAGTTGATGGCTACACCTTC. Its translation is CASRGTVDGYTF.

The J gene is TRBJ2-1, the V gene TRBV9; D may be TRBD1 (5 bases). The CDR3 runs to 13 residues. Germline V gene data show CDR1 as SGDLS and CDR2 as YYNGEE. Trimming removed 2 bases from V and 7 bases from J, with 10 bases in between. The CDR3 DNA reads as TGTGCCAGCAGCGTCTATAGGGGAAATGAGCAGTTCTTC. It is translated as CASSVYRGNEQFF.

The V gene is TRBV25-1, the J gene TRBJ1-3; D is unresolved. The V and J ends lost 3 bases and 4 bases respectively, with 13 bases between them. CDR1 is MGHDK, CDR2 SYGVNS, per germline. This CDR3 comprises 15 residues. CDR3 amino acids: CASSEGGPSGNTIYF. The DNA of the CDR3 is TGTGCCAGCAGTGAGGGCGGACCCTCGGGAAACACCATATATTTT. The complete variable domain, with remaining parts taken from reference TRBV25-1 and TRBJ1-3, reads EADIYQTPRYLVIGTGKKITLECSQTMGHDKMYWYQQDPGMELHLIHYSYGVNSTEKGDLSSESTVSRIRTEHFPLTLESARPSHTSQYLCASSEGGPSGNTIYFGEGSWLTVV.

This CDR3 reads CAISEYGTYEQYF. Here the CDR3 DNA reads TGTGCCATCAGTGAGTACGGAACCTACGAGCAGTACTTC. The gene calls are TRBV10-3 and TRBJ2-7, with unresolved D. CDR3 length equals 13 residues. CDR1 ENHRY and CDR2 SYGVKD come from the germline V gene. V was shortened by 1 base and J by 2 bases, with 6 bases between the two germline ends.

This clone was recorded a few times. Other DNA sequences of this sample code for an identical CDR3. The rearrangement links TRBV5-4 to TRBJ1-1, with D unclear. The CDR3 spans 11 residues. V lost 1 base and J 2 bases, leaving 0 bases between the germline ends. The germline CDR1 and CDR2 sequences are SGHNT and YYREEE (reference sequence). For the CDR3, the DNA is TGTGCCAGCAGCTTGAACACTGAAGCTTTCTTT. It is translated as CASSLNTEAFF.

The CDR3 sequence: CASSEEGNTEAFF. CDR3 in DNA: TGTGCCAGCAGTGAAGAGGGGAACACTGAAGCTTTCTTT. The chain employs TRBV2 and TRBJ1-1; D call uncertain. This CDR3 is 13 amino acids long. CDR1 SNHLY and CDR2 FYNNEI come from the germline V gene. V dropped 1 base and J dropped 1 base, with 4 bases sitting between them.